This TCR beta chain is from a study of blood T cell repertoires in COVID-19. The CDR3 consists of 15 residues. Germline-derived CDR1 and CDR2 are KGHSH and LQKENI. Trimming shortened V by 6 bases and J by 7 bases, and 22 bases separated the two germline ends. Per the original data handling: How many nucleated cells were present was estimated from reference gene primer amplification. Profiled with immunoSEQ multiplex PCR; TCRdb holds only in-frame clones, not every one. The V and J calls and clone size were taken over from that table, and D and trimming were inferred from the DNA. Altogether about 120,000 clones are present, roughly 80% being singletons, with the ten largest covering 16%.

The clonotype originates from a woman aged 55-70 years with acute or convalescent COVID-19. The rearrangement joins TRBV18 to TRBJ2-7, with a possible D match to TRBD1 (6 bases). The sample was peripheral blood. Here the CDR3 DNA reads TGTGCCAGCTCTCCCTACAGGGACCACCCATGGGAGCAGTACTTC. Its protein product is CASSPYRDHPWEQYF.